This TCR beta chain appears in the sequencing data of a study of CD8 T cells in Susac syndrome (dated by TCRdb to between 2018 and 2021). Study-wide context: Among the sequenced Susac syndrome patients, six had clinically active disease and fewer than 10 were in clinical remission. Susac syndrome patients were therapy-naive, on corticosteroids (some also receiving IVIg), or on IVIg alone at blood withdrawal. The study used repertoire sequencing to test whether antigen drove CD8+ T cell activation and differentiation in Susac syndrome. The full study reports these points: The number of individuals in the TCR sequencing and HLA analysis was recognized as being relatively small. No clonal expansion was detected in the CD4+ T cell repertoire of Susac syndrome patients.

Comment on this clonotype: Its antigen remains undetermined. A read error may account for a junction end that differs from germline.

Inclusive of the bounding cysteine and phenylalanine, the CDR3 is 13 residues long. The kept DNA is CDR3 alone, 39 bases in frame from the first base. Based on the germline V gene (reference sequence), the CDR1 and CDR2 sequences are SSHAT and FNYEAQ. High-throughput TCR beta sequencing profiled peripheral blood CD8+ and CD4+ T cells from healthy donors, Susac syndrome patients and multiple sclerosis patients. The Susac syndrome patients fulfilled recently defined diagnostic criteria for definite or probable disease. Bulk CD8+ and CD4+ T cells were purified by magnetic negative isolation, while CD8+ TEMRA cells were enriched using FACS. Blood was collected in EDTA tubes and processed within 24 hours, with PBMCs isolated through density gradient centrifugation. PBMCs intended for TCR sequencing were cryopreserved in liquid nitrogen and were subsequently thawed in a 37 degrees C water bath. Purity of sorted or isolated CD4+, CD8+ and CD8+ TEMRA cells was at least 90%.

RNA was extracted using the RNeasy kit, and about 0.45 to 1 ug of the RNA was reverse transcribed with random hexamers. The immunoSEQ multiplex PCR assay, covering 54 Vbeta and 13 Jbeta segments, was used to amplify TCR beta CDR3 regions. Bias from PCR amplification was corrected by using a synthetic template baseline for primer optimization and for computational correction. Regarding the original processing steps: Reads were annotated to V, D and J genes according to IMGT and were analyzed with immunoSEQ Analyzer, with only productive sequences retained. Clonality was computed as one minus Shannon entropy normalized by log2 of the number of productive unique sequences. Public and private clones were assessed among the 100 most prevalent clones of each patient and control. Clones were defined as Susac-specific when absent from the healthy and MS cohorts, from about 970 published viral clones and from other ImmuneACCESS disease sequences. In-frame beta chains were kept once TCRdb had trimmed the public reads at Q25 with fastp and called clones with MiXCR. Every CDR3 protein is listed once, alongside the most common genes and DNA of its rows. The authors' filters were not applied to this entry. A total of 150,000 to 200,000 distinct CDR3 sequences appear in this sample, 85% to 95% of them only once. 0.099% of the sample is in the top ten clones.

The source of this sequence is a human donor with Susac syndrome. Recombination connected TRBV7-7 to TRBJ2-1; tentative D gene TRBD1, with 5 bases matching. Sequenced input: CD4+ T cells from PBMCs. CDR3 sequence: CASSLDNRSEQFF. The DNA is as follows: TGTGCTAGCAGCTTAGATAACAGGTCTGAGCAGTTCTTC.